This T cell receptor beta chain was sequenced during a study of technical replicates of blood from a few donors (dated by TCRdb to the late 2010s). The library relied on the immunoSEQ multiplex PCR assay. TCRdb took over this immuneACCESS table, retaining in-frame rearrangements with V and J assigned. Such tables are incomplete; in checked studies, under half of the missing clones stem from an unresolved V gene, and the remainder is unexplained. Present in this sample are under 70,000 clones, roughly nine tenths of which were seen just once. The biggest ten clones account for around 0.37% of the sample. Notes on this clone: Its antigen specificity is not known. No much larger clone is present one base from it, and per-base qualities are unavailable.

The source of this sequence is a human donor in good health. Specimen: T cells isolated from PBMCs.

CDR3 loop: CASSPSRNSLGETQYF. At the DNA level, the sequence is TGTGCCAGCTCACCAAGTCGGAACTCACTAGGGGAGACCCAGTACTTC. This chain joins TRBV18 to TRBJ2-5; matching of 5 bases hints at TRBD2 as the D gene. Taken from cysteine to phenylalanine, the CDR3 has 16 residues. The only DNA kept is the CDR3, 48 bases in frame from the first base. V loses 2 bases, J loses 5 bases, and the germline ends lie 18 bases apart. Sequences KGHSH (CDR1) and LQKENI (CDR2) are obtained from the germline V gene.